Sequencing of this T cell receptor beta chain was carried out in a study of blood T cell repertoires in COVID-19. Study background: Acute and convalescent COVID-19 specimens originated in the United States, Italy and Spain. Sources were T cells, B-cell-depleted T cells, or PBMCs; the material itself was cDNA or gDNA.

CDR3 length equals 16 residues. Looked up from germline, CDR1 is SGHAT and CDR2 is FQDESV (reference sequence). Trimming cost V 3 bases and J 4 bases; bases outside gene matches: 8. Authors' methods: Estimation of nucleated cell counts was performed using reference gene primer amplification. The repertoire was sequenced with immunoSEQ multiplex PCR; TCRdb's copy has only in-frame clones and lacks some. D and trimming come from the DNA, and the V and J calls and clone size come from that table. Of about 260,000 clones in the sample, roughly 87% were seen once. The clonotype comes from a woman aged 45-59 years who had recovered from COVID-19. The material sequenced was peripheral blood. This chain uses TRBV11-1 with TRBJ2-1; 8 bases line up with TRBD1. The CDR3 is CASSLAGGLEYNEQFF. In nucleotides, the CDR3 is TGTGCCAGCAGCTTGGCAGGGGGCTTAGAGTACAATGAGCAGTTCTTC.